This TCR beta chain was obtained from a study of blood T cell repertoires in COVID-19. Study in general: Samples of COVID-19 (acute and convalescent) were obtained from the United States, Italy and Spain.

The V segment lost 6 bases and the J segment 3 bases; nucleotides outside the gene matches: 9. The germline CDR1 and CDR2 sequences are SNHLY and FYNNEI. The CDR3 is made up of 15 amino acids. Authors' analysis steps: Counts of nucleated cells, estimated from reference gene primer amplification, were obtained. Data came from immunoSEQ multiplex PCR; TCRdb stores just in-frame clones and leaves some out. V and J calls and clone size are copied from that table; D and trimming were computed from the DNA. The data hold 200,000 to 250,000 clones, with about 85% observed a single time. The chain couples TRBV2 to TRBJ2-7, with 9 positions matching TRBD2. This clonotype was sampled from a man aged 50-59 years who had recovered from COVID-19. Sequencing was done on a sample of peripheral blood. The CDR3 region has the DNA TGTGCCAGCAGGGGGGAGGGACTAGCAAGCTACGAGCAGTACTTC. This translates into CASRGEGLASYEQYF. The entire variable domain, with the rest obtained from reference TRBV2 and TRBJ2-7, is as follows: EPEVTQTPSHQVTQMGQEVILRCVPISNHLYFYWYRQILGQKVEFLVSFYNNEISEKSEIFDDQFSVERPDGSNFTLKIRSTKLEDSAMYFCASRGEGLASYEQYFGPGTRLTVT.